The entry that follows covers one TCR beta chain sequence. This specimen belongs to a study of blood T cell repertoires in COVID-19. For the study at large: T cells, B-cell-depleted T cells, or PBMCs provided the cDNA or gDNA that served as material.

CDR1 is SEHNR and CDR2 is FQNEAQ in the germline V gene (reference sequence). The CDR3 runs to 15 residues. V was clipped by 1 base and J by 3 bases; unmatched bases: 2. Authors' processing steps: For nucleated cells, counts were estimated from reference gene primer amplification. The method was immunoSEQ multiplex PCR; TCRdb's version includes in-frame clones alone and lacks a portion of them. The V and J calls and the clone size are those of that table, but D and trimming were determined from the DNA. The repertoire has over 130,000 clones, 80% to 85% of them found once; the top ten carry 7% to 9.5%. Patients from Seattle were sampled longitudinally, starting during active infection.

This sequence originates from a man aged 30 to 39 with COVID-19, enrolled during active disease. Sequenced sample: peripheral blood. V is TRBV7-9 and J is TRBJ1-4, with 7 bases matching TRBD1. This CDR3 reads CASSLEGGSNEKLFF. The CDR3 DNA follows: TGTGCCAGCAGCTTAGAAGGGGGCTCTAATGAAAAACTGTTTTTT.